The rows below give T cell receptor beta chains drawn from one sample of a study of graft-versus-host responses after intestinal transplantation. Only in-frame clones appear in the TCRdb table, and some are missing; sequencing was by immunoSEQ multiplex PCR. The table lists 75,000 to 95,000 clones, about 93% of them singletons. For these TCRs, the target antigens are not known. Sequenced here: unstimulated CD8+ T cells sorted from spleen or lymph node cells, sampled before intestinal transplant. All receptors come from a human donor who received an intestinal transplant. CDR3s include the opening cysteine and the closing phenylalanine or tryptophan. The D gene is left open where the match is weak. Clone size appears in some rows only: once, few, many, or a class for an expanded clone.

CDR3 DNA,CDR3 protein,J gene,clone size,V gene,D gene
TGTGCCAGCAGCCTAGGACTAGCGGGGGAGGATGAGCAGTTCTTC,CASSLGLAGEDEQFF,TRBJ2-1,.,TRBV11-2,TRBD2
TGTGCCGGCAGCTTAGATGCGGGCAGCAATGGCTACACCTTC,CAGSLDAGSNGYTF,TRBJ1-2,.,TRBV7-9,.
TGCGCCACCGGGACAGGTCCGGGCGATGAGCAGTTCTTC,CATGTGPGDEQFF,TRBJ2-1,.,TRBV10-1,TRBD1
TGTGCCTGGAGCTTAGCGGGGGGATGGTCAGATACGCAGTATTTT,CAWSLAGGWSDTQYF,TRBJ2-3,.,TRBV30,TRBD2
TGTGCCAGCAGCCGAACAGGGGGCGAGCAGTACTTC,CASSRTGGEQYF,TRBJ2-7,.,TRBV11-2,TRBD1
TGTGCCAGCTCACCTCCCTCCGACAAAACGCAGTATTTT,CASSPPSDKTQYF,TRBJ2-3,.,TRBV18,.
TGTGCCAGCCTCTTAAACTCTGGAAACACCATATATTTT,CASLLNSGNTIYF,TRBJ1-3,once,TRBV7-9,.
TGCGCCAGCAGCCAAGATAATACCGGAGGGGAAAAACTGTTTTTT,CASSQDNTGGEKLFF,TRBJ1-4,once,TRBV4-1,.
TGTGCCAGCAGCGTAGTCGGCGGAGAGACCCAGTACTTC,CASSVVGGETQYF,TRBJ2-5,.,TRBV9,.
TGTGCCATCAGTGTCGGACAGAGCACAGATACGCAGTATTTT,CAISVGQSTDTQYF,TRBJ2-3,.,TRBV10-3,.
TGTGCCAGTACCCGGGACAGGGGAGAGCCAGATACGCAGTATTTT,CASTRDRGEPDTQYF,TRBJ2-3,.,TRBV19,TRBD1
TGCAGCGGCTTACTTACAGGGGAGATAGATGGCTACACCTTC,CSGLLTGEIDGYTF,TRBJ1-2,.,TRBV29-1,TRBD1
TGTGCCACCCGGGACAGCTCCTACGAGCAGTACTTC,CATRDSSYEQYF,TRBJ2-7,few,TRBV2,TRBD1
TGTGCCAGCAGCCCCGGGACTAGCGGGGGTCGCGAGCAGTACTTC,CASSPGTSGGREQYF,TRBJ2-7,.,TRBV7-9,TRBD2
TGCGCCAGCAGTGCTGACAACATATATCGAACGTTT,CASSADNIYRTF,TRBJ1-1,few,TRBV10-2,.
TGTGCTAGTGGGGGGGGACAGGGGAGTTTGTACGAGCAGTACTTC,CASGGGQGSLYEQYF,TRBJ2-7,.,TRBV12-5,TRBD1
TGTGCCAGCAGCTCAGCCCCGGGGGGACTCTCCTACGAGCAGTACTTC,CASSSAPGGLSYEQYF,TRBJ2-7,once,TRBV7-2,TRBD2
TGTGCCAGCAGCTTAGGGGGGGTCCCGGGGAACACTGAAGCTTTCTTT,CASSLGGVPGNTEAFF,TRBJ1-1,.,TRBV7-9,.
TGTGCCTGTATCTCGGGACGGGGGACAGGGGCCCAAGTCGGCTACACCTTC,CACISGRGTGAQVGYTF,TRBJ1-2,.,TRBV30,TRBD1
TGTGCCAGCAGTGAAGGGGCAGGGATGGGCGGCACTGAAGCTTTCTTT,CASSEGAGMGGTEAFF,TRBJ1-1,.,TRBV2,.
TGCGCCACCTCGGACTCCTCCTACGAGCAGTACTTC,CATSDSSYEQYF,TRBJ2-7,.,TRBV10-1,.
TGTGCCAGCAGTGAAGCGCGGTTACCTTACGAACAGTACTTC,CASSEARLPYEQYF,TRBJ2-7,.,TRBV2,.
TGCGCCAGCAGCCAAGTTCTAGCGGGGACCTCAGATACGCAGTATTTT,CASSQVLAGTSDTQYF,TRBJ2-3,once,TRBV4-3,TRBD2
TGTGCCAGCAGCTTAGGCCGTCGCAGTAACTATGGCTACACCTTC,CASSLGRRSNYGYTF,TRBJ1-2,.,TRBV13,.
TGTGCCAGCCGGCTTGGAGCGGGGGGTTTGGAGACCCAGTACTTC,CASRLGAGGLETQYF,TRBJ2-5,.,TRBV27,TRBD2
TGTGCCAGCAGCTCCTTGATGTCGGGACTAGCGGCGACCTACGAGCAGTACTTC,CASSSLMSGLAATYEQYF,TRBJ2-7,.,TRBV5-8,TRBD2
TGCGCCAGCAGCCAAGTGGAGGGACAGGGGGCAACTGGAAACACCATATATTTT,CASSQVEGQGATGNTIYF,TRBJ1-3,.,TRBV4-3,TRBD1
TGTGCCAGCAGCGTAGAGGGTCTAGCGGACGAGCAGTACTTC,CASSVEGLADEQYF,TRBJ2-7,.,TRBV9,TRBD2